What follows describes a single TCR beta chain. Its antigen is not known. The sample belongs to a study of cytomegalovirus exposure and HLA in healthy donors. Study-level findings and limits: That first-cohort TCR clusters tended to co-occur in the roughly 130 validation repertoires was found in a later analysis.

Some clones are missing from TCRdb's copy, which holds only in-frame ones; the method was immunoSEQ multiplex PCR. Of around 70,000 clones listed, around 94% were seen once; the top ten hold roughly 0.63%. The CDR3 is 15 residues long. V shed 3 bases and J shed 0 bases, with 9 bases lying between them. CDR1 LNHDA and CDR2 SQIVND come from the germline V gene (reference sequence). These donors were members of the approximately 120-subject validation cohort, a group separate from the roughly 670-subject first cohort. Sequencing used PBMCs. The V gene is TRBV19, the J gene TRBJ1-3; D gene unclear. This TCR was sampled from a woman between 18 and 30 years old in good health and CMV-seronegative. CDR3 sequence: CASSMIPISGNTIYF. The CDR3, as DNA: TGTGCCAGTAGTATGATTCCTATCTCTGGAAACACCATATATTTT.